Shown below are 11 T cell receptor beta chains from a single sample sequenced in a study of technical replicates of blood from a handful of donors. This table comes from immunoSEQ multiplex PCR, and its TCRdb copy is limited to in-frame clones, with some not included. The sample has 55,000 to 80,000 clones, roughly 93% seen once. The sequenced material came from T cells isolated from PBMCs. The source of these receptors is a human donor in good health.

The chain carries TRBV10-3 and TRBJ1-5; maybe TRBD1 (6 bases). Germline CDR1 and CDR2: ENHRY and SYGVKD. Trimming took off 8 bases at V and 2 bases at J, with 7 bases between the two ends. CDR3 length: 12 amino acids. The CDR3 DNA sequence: TGTGCCATCCGACAGGGCAATCAGCCCCAGCATTTT. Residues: CAIRQGNQPQHF.

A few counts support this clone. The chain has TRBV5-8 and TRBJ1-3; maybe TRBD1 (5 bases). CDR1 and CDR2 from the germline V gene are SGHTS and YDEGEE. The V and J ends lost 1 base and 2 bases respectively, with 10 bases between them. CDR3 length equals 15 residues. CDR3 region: CASSLTAGTGNTIYF. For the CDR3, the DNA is TGTGCCAGCAGCTTGACGGCAGGGACTGGAAACACCATATATTTT.

This CDR3 reads CASSLDRTSPYEQYF. The CDR3 DNA follows: TGCGCCAGCAGCTTGGATAGGACTAGCCCATACGAGCAGTACTTC. The V call is TRBV5-1, the J call TRBJ2-7, with TRBD2 identical over 8 bases. The CDR3 spans 15 residues. Germline-derived CDR1 and CDR2 are SGHRS and YFSETQ. J was trimmed by 4 bases and V by 0 bases; bases with no gene match: 6.

The CDR3 sequence is CASSLAGGTYEQYF. CDR3 DNA sequence: TGTGCCAGCTCACTAGCGGGAGGCACCTACGAGCAGTACTTC. This sequence joins TRBV2 and TRBJ2-7; 12 bases fit TRBD2. The CDR3 totals 14 residues. J was trimmed by 2 bases and V by 8 bases; bases with no gene match: 4. Germline V gene sequence: CDR1 SNHLY, CDR2 FYNNEI.

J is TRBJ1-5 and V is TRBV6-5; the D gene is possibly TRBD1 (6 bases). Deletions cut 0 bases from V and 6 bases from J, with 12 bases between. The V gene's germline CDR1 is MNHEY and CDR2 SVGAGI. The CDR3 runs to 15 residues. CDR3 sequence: CASSYSAGASQPQHF. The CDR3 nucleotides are TGTGCCAGCAGTTACTCGGCGGGGGCCAGTCAGCCCCAGCATTTT.

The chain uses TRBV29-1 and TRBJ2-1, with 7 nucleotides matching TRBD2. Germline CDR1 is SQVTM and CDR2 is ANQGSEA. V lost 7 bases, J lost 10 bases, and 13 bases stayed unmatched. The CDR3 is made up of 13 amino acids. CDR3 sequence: CSDRRAGAREQFF. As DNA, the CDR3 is TGCAGCGACCGCCGGGCGGGAGCAAGAGAGCAGTTCTTC.

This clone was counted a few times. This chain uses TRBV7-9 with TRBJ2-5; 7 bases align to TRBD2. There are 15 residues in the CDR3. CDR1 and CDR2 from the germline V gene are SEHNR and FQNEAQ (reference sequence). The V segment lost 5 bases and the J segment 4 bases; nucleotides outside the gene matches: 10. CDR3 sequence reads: CASSVGLAVRETQYF. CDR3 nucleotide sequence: TGTGCCAGCAGCGTGGGGCTAGCGGTCCGAGAGACCCAGTACTTC.

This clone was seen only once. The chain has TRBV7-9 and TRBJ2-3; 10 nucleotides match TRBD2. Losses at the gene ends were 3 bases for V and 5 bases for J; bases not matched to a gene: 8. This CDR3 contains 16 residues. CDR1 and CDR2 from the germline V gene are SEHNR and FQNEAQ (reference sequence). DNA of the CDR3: TGTGCCAGCAGCTTCAACCTAGCGGGAGATCTAGATACGCAGTATTTT. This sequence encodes CASSFNLAGDLDTQYF.

In DNA form, the CDR3 reads TGTGCCAGCAGCTTACGAATGGCAGGACTAGCGGGAGGACAAGAGACCCAGTACTTC. Protein product: CASSLRMAGLAGGQETQYF. The chain has TRBV7-6 and TRBJ2-5; 14 bases fit TRBD2. The V segment lost 2 bases and the J segment 2 bases; nucleotides outside the gene matches: 10. Germline V lookup: CDR1 SGHVS, CDR2 FNYEAQ. The length of the CDR3 is 19 residues. The full variable domain, completed using reference TRBV7-6 and TRBJ2-5, is GAGVSQSPRYKVTKRGQDVALRCDPISGHVSLYWYRQALGQGPEFLTYFNYEAQQDKSGLPNDRFSAERPEGSISTLTIQRTEQRDSAMYRCASSLRMAGLAGGQETQYFGPGTRLLVL.

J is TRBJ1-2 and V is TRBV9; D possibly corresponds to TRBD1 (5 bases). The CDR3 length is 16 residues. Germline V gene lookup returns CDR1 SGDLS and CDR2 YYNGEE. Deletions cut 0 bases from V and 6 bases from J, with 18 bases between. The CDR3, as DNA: TGTGCCAGCAGCGTAGAGGGACGGTCTTGGAGGGATGGCTACACCTTC. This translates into CASSVEGRSWRDGYTF.

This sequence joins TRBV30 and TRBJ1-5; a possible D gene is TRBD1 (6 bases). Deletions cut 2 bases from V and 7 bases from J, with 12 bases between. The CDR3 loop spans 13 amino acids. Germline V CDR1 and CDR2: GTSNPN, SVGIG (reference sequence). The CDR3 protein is CAWSLDREQPQHF. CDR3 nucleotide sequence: TGTGCCTGGAGTTTGGACAGAGAACAGCCCCAGCATTTT.